This T cell receptor beta chain comes out of a study of identical twins (dated by TCRdb to 2015 to 2016). As for the study more broadly: The study deep-sequenced TCR alpha and beta repertoires from monozygotic twins, unrelated adults of various ages and cord blood to test whether fetal clonotypes persist. To rule out contamination, the twin experiments were replicated at different times with different library preparation protocols.

This clonotype was detected a few times. Its specific antigen is unknown. No qualities accompany the bases; no much larger clone lies one base away. Summary of the overall study and its limitations: Out-of-frame TCR alpha sequences shared between twins showed an excess of low generation-probability sequences compared with coincidental sharing between unrelated individuals. Excess twin sharing in beta out-of-frame sequences was weaker because fewer shared sequences lowered the signal-to-noise ratio. Because the same donors could not be followed over many years, the conclusions depended on cross-sectional statistical analysis. In monozygotic twins, recombination models systematically underestimated out-of-frame TCR alpha sharing, but the models matched the sharing seen between unrelated individuals. Abundant cord blood beta clonotypes carried fewer insertions; young adult naive repertoires showed a weaker similar trend, while memory repertoires showed none. Zero-insertion analyses could be partly confounded by invariant T cells such as MAIT and iNKT, though diverse VJ usage argued against such confounding for most clonotypes.

Library creation used 5' RACE. Sequenced on an Illumina HiSeq 2000. Template switching added a universal primer binding site, and the final cDNA carried a unique molecular identifier that allowed TCR cDNA molecules to be counted accurately. Specific primers in the conserved constant-segment region were used to synthesize first-strand cDNA for the TCR alpha and beta chains. To control for contamination, every cDNA library was double barcoded, receiving both a SMART-Mk sample barcode and Illumina barcodes. TruSeq adapter sequences and Illumina sample barcodes were added in two successive PCR steps. The TCR alpha and beta cDNA libraries were sequenced on the Illumina HiSeq platform using custom primers. As for the authors' bioinformatics: Raw reads were processed with MiGEC to extract unique molecular identifiers, and MiXCR was used to determine CDR3 positions. For each individual, recombination models were inferred using an EM algorithm with the repgenHMM and IGoR tools. Shared clonotype analysis was performed with the tcR package in R, normalizing sharing by the product of cloneset sizes. To study raw recombination without the effects of thymic and clonal selection, out-of-frame nonproductive sequences were analyzed. TCRdb applied fastp at Q25 and MiXCR to the public reads, then kept only in-frame beta chains. Rows are unified per CDR3 protein, each entry keeping the most common DNA and genes. TCRdb, not the authors, supplied the V and J calls. Here the sample has more than 200,000 distinct CDR3 sequences; around 15% occur a single time. The top ten clones comprise 8.8% of the sample.

At the junction V is shortened by 0 bases and J by 4 bases; bases outside the gene matches: 16. CDR1 DFQATT and CDR2 SNEGSKA are derived from the germline V gene (reference sequence). The CDR3 sequence holds 18 residues, the cysteine and phenylalanine included. Left in the record is the CDR3 DNA by itself, 54 bases read in frame from the first base. Every donor was a healthy Caucasian. Miltenyi CD45RO+ enrichment and human naive T-cell isolation kits were used to isolate memory (CD45RO+) and naive T cells from PBMC. The chain uses TRBV20-1 and TRBJ1-1; 8 junctional bases match TRBD1. This clonotype was obtained from a young woman in good health. Source material: memory (CD45RO+) T cells sorted from blood. In light of the paper, this sample's cell subset or site label describes: CD45RO+ enriched T cells. The bases read TGCAGTGCTAGAGATCATAGGCGACTATCAGGGGGCAGCACTGAAGCTTTCTTT. This gives the protein CSARDHRRLSGGSTEAFF.